This T cell receptor beta chain emerged from a study of cytomegalovirus exposure and HLA in healthy donors. The CDR3 length is 16 residues. V was shortened by 5 bases and J by 0 bases, with 17 bases between the two germline ends. The germline CDR1 and CDR2 sequences are SGDLS and YYNGEE. A multiplex PCR was run with 60 Vbeta primers and 13 Jbeta primers. The repertoire was sequenced with immunoSEQ multiplex PCR; TCRdb's copy has only in-frame clones and lacks some. Among some 140,000 clones listed, around 80% were seen once. This sequence was found in a woman aged 45-65 years in good health and CMV-seropositive. V is TRBV9 and J is TRBJ2-5; TRBD1 might be the D (7 bases). Sequenced: PBMCs. CDR3 nucleotides: TGTGCCAGCAGTGTCGGCGCGGGACAGAACCAAGAGACCCAGTACTTC. Amino acid sequence: CASSVGAGQNQETQYF.